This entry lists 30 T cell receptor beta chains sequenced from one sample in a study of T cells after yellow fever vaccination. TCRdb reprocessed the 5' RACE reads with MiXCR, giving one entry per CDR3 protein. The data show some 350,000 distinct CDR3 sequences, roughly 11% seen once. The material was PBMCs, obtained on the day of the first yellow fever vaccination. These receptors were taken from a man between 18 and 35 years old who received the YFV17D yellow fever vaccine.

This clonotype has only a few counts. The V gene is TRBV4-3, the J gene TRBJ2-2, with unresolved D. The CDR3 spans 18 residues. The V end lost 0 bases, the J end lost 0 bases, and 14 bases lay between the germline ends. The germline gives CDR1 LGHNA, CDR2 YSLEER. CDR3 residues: CASSQDGFARANTGELFF. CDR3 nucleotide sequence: TGCGCCAGCAGCCAAGATGGATTCGCCCGTGCGAACACCGGGGAGCTGTTTTTT.

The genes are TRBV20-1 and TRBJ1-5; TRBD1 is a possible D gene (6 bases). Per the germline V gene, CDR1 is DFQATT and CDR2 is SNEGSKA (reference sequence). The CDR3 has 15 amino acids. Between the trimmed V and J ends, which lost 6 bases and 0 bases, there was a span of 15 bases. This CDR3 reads CSARGGDYSNQPQHF. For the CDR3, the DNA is TGCAGTGCGAGGGGGGGGGATTATAGCAATCAGCCCCAGCATTTT.

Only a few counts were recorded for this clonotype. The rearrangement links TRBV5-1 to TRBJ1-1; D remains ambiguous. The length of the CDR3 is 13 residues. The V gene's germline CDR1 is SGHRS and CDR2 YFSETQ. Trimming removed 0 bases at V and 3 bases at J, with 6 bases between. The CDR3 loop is CASSLDADTEAFF. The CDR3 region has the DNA TGCGCCAGCAGCTTGGACGCGGACACTGAAGCTTTCTTT. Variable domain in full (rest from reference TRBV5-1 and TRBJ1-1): KAGVTQTPRYLIKTRGQQVTLSCSPISGHRSVSWYQQTPGQGLQFLFEYFSETQRNKGNFPGRFSGRQFSNSRSEMNVSTLELGDSALYLCASSLDADTEAFFGQGTRLTVV.

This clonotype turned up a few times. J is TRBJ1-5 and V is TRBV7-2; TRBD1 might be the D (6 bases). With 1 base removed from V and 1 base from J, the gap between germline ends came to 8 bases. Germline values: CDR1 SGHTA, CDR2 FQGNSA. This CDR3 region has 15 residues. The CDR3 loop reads CASSLVQGSNQPQHF. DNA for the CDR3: TGTGCCAGCAGCTTAGTCCAGGGGAGCAATCAGCCCCAGCATTTT.

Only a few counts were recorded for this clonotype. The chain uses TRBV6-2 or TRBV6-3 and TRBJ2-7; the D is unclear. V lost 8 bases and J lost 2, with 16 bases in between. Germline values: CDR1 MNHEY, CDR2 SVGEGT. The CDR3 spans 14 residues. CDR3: CASGGRVETYEQYF. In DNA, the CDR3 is TGTGCCAGCGGTGGACGAGTAGAAACCTACGAGCAGTACTTC.

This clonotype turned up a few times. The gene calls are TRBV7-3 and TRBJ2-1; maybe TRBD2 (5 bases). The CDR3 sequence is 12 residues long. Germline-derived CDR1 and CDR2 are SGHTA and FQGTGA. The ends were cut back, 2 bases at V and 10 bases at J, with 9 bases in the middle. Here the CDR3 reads CASSLGETEQFF. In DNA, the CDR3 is TGTGCCAGCAGCTTAGGGGAGACAGAGCAGTTCTTC.

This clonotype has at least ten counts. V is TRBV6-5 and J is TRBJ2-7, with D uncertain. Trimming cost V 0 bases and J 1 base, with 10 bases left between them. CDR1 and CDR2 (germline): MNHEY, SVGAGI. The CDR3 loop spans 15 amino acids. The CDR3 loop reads CASSYSSLKSYEQYF. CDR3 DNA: TGTGCCAGCAGTTACTCGAGCCTGAAGTCCTACGAGCAGTACTTC.

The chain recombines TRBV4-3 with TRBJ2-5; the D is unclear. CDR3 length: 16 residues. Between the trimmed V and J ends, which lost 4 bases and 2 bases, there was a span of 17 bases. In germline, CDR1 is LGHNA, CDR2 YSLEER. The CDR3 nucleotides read TGCGCCAGCAGCCTTCGAGCAGGTTGGGTACAAGAGACCCAGTACTTC. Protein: CASSLRAGWVQETQYF.

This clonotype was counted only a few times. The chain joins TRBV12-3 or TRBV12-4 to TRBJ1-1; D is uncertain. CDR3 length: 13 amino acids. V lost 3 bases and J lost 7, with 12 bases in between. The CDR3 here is CASSLASTGEAFF. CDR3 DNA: TGTGCCAGCAGTTTGGCCTCGACTGGTGAAGCTTTCTTT.

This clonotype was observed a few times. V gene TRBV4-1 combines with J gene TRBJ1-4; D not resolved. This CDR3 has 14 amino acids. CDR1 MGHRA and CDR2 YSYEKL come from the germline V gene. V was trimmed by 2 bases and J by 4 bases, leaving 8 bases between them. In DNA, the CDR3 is TGCGCCAGCAGCCAAAACAAAGTTAATGAAAAACTGTTTTTT. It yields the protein CASSQNKVNEKLFF.

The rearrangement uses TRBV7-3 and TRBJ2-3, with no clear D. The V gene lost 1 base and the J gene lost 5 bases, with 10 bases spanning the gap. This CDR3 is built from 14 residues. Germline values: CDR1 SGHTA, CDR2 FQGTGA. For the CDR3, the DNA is TGTGCCAGCAGCTTAAACCCCTCAGTAGATACGCAGTATTTT. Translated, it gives CASSLNPSVDTQYF.

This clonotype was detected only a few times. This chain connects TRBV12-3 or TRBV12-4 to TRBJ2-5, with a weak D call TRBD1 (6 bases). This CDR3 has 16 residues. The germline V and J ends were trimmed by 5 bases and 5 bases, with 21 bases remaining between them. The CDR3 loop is CASSPPGSGTGETQYF. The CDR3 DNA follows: TGTGCCAGCAGTCCCCCGGGGTCAGGAACAGGGGAGACCCAGTACTTC.

CDR3 DNA sequence: TGTGCCAGCAGCCAAGCGACTGGATTCGAGCAGTACTTC. Residues: CASSQATGFEQYF. This chain connects TRBV4-2 to TRBJ2-7; D is ambiguous. In germline, CDR1 is LGHNA, CDR2 YNFKEQ. The V and J ends lost 1 base and 6 bases respectively, with 10 bases between them. The CDR3 consists of 13 residues.

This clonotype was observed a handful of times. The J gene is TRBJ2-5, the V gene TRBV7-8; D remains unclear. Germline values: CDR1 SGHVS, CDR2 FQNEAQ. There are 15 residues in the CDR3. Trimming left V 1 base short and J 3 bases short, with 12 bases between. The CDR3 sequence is CASSLVGQPEETQYF. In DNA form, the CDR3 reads TGTGCCAGCAGCTTAGTTGGCCAGCCAGAAGAGACCCAGTACTTC.

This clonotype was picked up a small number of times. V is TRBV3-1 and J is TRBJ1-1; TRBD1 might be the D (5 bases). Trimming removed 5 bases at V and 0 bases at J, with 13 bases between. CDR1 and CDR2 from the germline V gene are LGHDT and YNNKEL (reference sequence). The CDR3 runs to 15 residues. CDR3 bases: TGTGCCAGCAGCTCCTTGGGGGACCTGAACACTGAAGCTTTCTTT. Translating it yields CASSSLGDLNTEAFF.

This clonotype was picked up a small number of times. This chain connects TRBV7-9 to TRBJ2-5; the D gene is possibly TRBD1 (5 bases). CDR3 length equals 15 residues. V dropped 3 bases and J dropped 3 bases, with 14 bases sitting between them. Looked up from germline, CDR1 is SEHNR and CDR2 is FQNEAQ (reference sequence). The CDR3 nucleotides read TGTGCCAGCAGCTTTAAAAGGGGCGGAGAAGAGACCCAGTACTTC. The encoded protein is CASSFKRGGEETQYF.

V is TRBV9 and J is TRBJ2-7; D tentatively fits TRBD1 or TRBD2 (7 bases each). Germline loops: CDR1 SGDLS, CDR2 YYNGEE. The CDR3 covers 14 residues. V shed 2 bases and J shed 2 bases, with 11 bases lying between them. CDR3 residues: CASSVGGGAYEQYF. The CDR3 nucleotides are TGTGCCAGCAGCGTGGGAGGGGGCGCCTACGAGCAGTACTTC.

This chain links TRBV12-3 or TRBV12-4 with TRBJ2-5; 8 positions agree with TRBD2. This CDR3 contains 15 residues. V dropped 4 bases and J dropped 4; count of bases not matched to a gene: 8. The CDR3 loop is CASSSSRGGRETQYF. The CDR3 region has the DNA TGTGCCAGCAGTTCGAGTCGGGGGGGCCGAGAGACCCAGTACTTC.

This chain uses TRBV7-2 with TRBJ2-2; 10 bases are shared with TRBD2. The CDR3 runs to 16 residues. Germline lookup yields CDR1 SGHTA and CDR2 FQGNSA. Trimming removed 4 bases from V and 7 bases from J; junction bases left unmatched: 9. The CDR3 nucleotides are TGTGCCAGCAGCTGGAGCGGGGGGGCAATGAGCGGGGAGCTGTTTTTT. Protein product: CASSWSGGAMSGELFF. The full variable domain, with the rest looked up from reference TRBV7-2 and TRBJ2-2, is GAGVSQSPSNKVTEKGKDVELRCDPISGHTALYWYRQSLGQGLEFLIYFQGNSAPDKSGLPSDRFSAERTGGSVSTLTIQRTQQEDSAVYLCASSWSGGAMSGELFFGEGSRLTVL.

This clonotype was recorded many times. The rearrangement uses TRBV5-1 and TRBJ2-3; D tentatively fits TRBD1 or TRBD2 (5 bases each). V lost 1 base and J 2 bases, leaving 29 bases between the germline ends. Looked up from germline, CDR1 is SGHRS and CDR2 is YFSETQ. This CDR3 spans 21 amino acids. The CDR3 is CASSLKGRGSSSWVVTDTQYF. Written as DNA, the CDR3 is TGCGCCAGCAGCTTGAAGGGACGTGGATCTAGCAGTTGGGTGGTCACAGATACGCAGTATTTT.

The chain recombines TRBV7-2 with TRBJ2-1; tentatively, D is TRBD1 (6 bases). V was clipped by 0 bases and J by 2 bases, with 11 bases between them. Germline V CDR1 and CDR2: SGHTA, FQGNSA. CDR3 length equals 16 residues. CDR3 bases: TGTGCCAGCAGCTTAGCTTGGGACACAGCCTACAATGAGCAGTTCTTC. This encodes CASSLAWDTAYNEQFF.

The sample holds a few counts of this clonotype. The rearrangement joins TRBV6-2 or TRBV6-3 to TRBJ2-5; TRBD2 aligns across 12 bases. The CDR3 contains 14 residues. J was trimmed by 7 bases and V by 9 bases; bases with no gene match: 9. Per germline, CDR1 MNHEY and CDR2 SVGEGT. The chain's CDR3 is CASRTSGTGGTQYF. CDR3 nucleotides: TGTGCCAGTAGGACTAGCGGGACCGGTGGGACCCAGTACTTC.

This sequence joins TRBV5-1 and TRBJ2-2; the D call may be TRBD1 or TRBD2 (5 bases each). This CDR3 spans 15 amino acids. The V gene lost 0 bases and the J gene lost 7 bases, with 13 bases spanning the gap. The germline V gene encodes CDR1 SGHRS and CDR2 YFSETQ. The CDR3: CASSLAARGVGELFF. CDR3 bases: TGCGCCAGCAGCTTGGCCGCCCGGGGCGTCGGGGAGCTGTTTTTT. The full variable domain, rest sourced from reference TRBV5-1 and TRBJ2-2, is KAGVTQTPRYLIKTRGQQVTLSCSPISGHRSVSWYQQTPGQGLQFLFEYFSETQRNKGNFPGRFSGRQFSNSRSEMNVSTLELGDSALYLCASSLAARGVGELFFGEGSRLTVL.

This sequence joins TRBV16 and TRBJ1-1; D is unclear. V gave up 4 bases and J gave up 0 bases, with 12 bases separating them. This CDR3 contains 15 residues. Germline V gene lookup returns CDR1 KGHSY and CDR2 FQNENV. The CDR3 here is CASSPSGKMNTEAFF. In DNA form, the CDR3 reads TGTGCCAGCAGCCCAAGTGGGAAAATGAACACTGAAGCTTTCTTT.

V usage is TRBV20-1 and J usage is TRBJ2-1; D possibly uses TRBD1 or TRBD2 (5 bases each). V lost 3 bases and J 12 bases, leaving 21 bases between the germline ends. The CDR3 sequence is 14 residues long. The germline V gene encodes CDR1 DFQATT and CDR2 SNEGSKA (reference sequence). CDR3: CSASRPVGGTGQFF. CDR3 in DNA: TGCAGTGCTAGTCGCCCCGTTGGGGGAACGGGGCAGTTCTTC.

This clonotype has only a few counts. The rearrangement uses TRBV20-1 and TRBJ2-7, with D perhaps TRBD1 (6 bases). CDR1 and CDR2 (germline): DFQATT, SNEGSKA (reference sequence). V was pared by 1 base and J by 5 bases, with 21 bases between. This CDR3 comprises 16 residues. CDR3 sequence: CSARAPGTPSNHEQYF. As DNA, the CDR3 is TGCAGTGCTAGAGCCCCGGGGACACCATCGAACCACGAGCAGTACTTC.

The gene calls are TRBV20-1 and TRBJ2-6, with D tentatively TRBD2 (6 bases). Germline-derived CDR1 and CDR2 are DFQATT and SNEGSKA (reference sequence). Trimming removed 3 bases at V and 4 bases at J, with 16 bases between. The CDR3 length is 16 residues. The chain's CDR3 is CSASGDSDAGANVLTF. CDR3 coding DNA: TGCAGTGCTAGTGGGGACTCGGACGCGGGGGCCAACGTCCTGACTTTC.

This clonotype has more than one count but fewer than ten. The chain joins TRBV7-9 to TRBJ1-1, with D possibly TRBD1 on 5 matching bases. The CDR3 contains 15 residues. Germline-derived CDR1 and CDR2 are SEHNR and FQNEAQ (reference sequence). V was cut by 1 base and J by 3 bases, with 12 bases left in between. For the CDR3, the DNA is TGTGCCAGCAGCTTAGGGGGCGCTTTGGACACTGAAGCTTTCTTT. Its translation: CASSLGGALDTEAFF.

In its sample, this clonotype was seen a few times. The chain's CDR3 is CASSVVPDPGPDTQYF. As DNA, the CDR3 is TGTGCCAGCAGCGTAGTCCCAGACCCTGGACCAGATACGCAGTATTTT. The chain couples TRBV9 to TRBJ2-3; D not certain. This CDR3 is built from 16 residues. Germline V gene data show CDR1 as SGDLS and CDR2 as YYNGEE. V lost 0 bases and J lost 4, with 15 bases in between.

This CDR3 reads CASSPHQPHSNQPQHF. In DNA, the CDR3 is TGTGCCAGCAGTCCCCACCAACCCCACTCCAATCAGCCCCAGCATTTT. This chain connects TRBV12-3 or TRBV12-4 to TRBJ1-5; D gene uncertain. The CDR3 has 16 amino acids. Trimming took off 5 bases at V and 3 bases at J, with 17 bases between the two ends.